This TCR beta chain emerged from a study of Tregs in tolerant kidney transplant recipients. Study results and limitations: Biological reproducibility was not directly addressed, but technical replication error appeared minimal. Expanding Tregs on activated donor B cells appeared to best identify donor-specific TCRbeta clones.

Comments on this clone: Its antigen is still unknown. The DNA ends 3 residues before the CDR3 does, and the rest of the CDR3 is filled in from the germline J gene.

TCRdb's table, derived via immunoSEQ multiplex PCR, lists solely in-frame clones and lacks some. The sample shows 2,000 or so clones, and around 6% sits with its ten largest clones. CDR1 MGHRA and CDR2 YSYEKL come from the germline V gene. The V end lost 8 bases, the J end lost 6 bases, and 19 bases lay between the germline ends. The CDR3 is 14 amino acids. After around 6 days with irradiated graft donor PBMCs, CFSE-labeled recipient PBMCs were FACS-sorted. The rearrangement uses TRBV4-1 and TRBJ1-1; D is perhaps TRBD1 (5 bases). This receptor was obtained from a human patient who received a combined kidney and bone marrow transplant. The starting material was CD8+ T cells from blood cultured with allogeneic cells, obtained before the transplant. The CDR3 spells CASGTFGGSAEAFF. Partial CDR3 DNA: TGCGCCAGCGGAACTTTTGGGGGGAGCGCTGAA.